What follows are 6 T cell receptor beta chains derived from one specimen sequenced in a study of neurological immune-mediated disorders (dated by TCRdb to about 2019). The library was generated by 5' RACE. Sequencing took place on an Illumina HiSeq 2500. TCRdb's own reprocessing of the public reads used fastp at Q25 and MiXCR and kept productive beta chains. Each CDR3 protein appears once, grouped with its most common genes and DNA. The sample profile shows about 53,000 distinct CDR3 sequences; 16% of them were found once. Together, the top ten hold 4% to 4.5% of the sample. Sequences were obtained from PBMCs. The receptors were gathered from a man aged 55-75 years in good health.

This clonotype was seen many times. The rearrangement uses TRBV20-1 and TRBJ2-3, with a tentative D call TRBD2 (5 bases). V gave up 5 bases and J gave up 0 bases, with 15 bases separating them. CDR3 length: 15 amino acids. The germline gives CDR1 DFQATT, CDR2 SNEGSKA (reference sequence). The CDR3 sequence is CSAGRSALSTDTQYF. As DNA, the CDR3 is TGCAGTGCTGGGCGTAGCGCGCTAAGCACAGATACGCAGTATTTT.

At least ten counts were recorded for this clonotype. The gene calls are TRBV11-2 and TRBJ2-3; a possible D gene is TRBD2 (6 bases). Germline V gene lookup returns CDR1 SGHAT and CDR2 FQNNGV. CDR3 length: 15 residues. Trimming removed 0 bases from V and 5 bases from J, with 12 bases in between. This CDR3 is CASSLDRTGVDTQYF. The CDR3 bases are TGTGCCAGCAGCTTAGACCGGACGGGGGTAGATACGCAGTATTTT.

V and J are TRBV7-2 and TRBJ2-7; 10 nucleotides align to TRBD2. Germline assignment: CDR1 SGHTA and CDR2 FQGNSA. V gave up 4 bases and J gave up 3 bases; unmatched junction bases: 9. This CDR3 spans 16 amino acids. The CDR3 spells CASSSLSGGGDYEQYF. DNA for the CDR3: TGTGCCAGCAGCTCTTTGAGCGGGGGGGGAGACTACGAGCAGTACTTC. The complete variable domain, with remaining parts taken from reference TRBV7-2 and TRBJ2-7, reads GAGVSQSPSNKVTEKGKDVELRCDPISGHTALYWYRQSLGQGLEFLIYFQGNSAPDKSGLPSDRFSAERTGGSVSTLTIQRTQQEDSAVYLCASSSLSGGGDYEQYFGPGTRLTVT.

This clonotype was found many times. The genes are TRBV5-6 and TRBJ1-2, with unresolved D. Germline V gene sequence: CDR1 SGHDT, CDR2 YYEEEE. Trimming pared 1 base from V and 5 bases from J, leaving 3 bases between. The CDR3 contains 11 residues. CDR3 protein: CASSLSYGYTF. In DNA form, the CDR3 reads TGTGCCAGCAGCTTGAGTTATGGCTACACCTTC.

This clonotype was picked up many times. The rearrangement uses TRBV6-5 and TRBJ2-5; D might be TRBD2 (6 bases). The CDR3 runs 14 residues. Trimming stripped 1 base from V and 5 bases from J, with 11 bases between. Germline CDR1 reads MNHEY; CDR2 reads SVGAGI. The CDR3 region has the DNA TGTGCCAGCAGTTACTTAGCGGTCCGGGAGACCCAGTACTTC. It is translated as CASSYLAVRETQYF.

The V and J genes are TRBV5-1 and TRBJ2-3; the D gene is possibly TRBD2 (6 bases). Germline V gene sequence: CDR1 SGHRS, CDR2 YFSETQ. The CDR3 has 17 amino acids. Trimming cost V 0 bases and J 3 bases, with 17 bases left between them. This CDR3 is CASSLAVAGGGTDTQYF. The CDR3 nucleotides are TGCGCCAGCAGCTTGGCCGTAGCCGGGGGTGGAACAGATACGCAGTATTTT.